This entry lists 26 T cell receptor beta chains sequenced from one sample in a study of beta chain features in type 1 diabetes (dated by TCRdb to 2017 to 2018). No antigen has been identified for these receptors. Summary of the overall study and its limitations: A moderate but significant shortening of TCRB CDR3 length was observed in type 1 diabetes patients in all four CD4+ subsets.

Library creation used the immunoSEQ multiplex PCR assay. The entire isolated RNA was reverse transcribed using the High Capacity cDNA Reverse Transcription Kit, and thus expressed TCRB transcripts were sequenced. As stored in TCRdb, this immuneACCESS dataset retains in-frame rearrangements with V and J assigned. A fraction of the clones does not appear; measured against another copy, unresolved V genes explain less than half of the discrepancy, and the remainder lacks a known reason. This sample gives over 200,000 clones in total; under 13% of them show up just once. The ten largest account for around 0.018% of the sample. Sequencing was carried out using naive CD4+ T cells from blood. The cell subset or site label on this specimen signifies: true naive CD4+ T cells. All receptors come from a man younger than 40 with type 1 diabetes.

This clone was observed a handful of times. The chain uses TRBV2 and TRBJ2-5, with 10 bases matching TRBD2. The ends lost 6 bases at V and 0 bases at J; junction bases unmatched: 4. This CDR3 comprises 15 residues. The V gene's germline CDR1 is SNHLY and CDR2 FYNNEI. This chain's CDR3 is CASSLAGANQETQYF. The CDR3 DNA reads as TGTGCCAGCAGCCTAGCGGGGGCGAACCAAGAGACCCAGTACTTC.

This clone was seen a handful of times. The chain recombines TRBV5-6 with TRBJ1-6, with 8 bases identical to TRBD1. Trimming removed 4 bases from V and 10 bases from J; junction bases left unmatched: 10. The CDR3 is 15 amino acids. CDR1 and CDR2 from the germline V gene are SGHDT and YYEEEE. The CDR3 DNA is TGTGCCAGCAGCACCGGACAGGGCGGACAATCACCCCTCCACTTT. This translates into CASSTGQGGQSPLHF.

This chain joins TRBV5-4 and TRBJ1-1, with no clear D. Between the trimmed V and J ends, which lost 5 bases and 4 bases, there was a span of 12 bases. There are 13 residues in the CDR3. Germline CDR1 reads SGHNT; CDR2 reads YYREEE (reference sequence). The CDR3 region is CASRAGIGTEAFF. The CDR3 DNA sequence: TGTGCCAGCAGGGCCGGGATTGGCACTGAAGCTTTCTTT.

The chain combines TRBV7-2 with TRBJ1-1, with D possibly TRBD1 on 6 matching bases. Trimming left V 2 bases short and J 1 base short, with 8 bases between. Germline values: CDR1 SGHTA, CDR2 FQGNSA. This CDR3 is 14 amino acids long. In nucleotides, the CDR3 is TGTGCCAGCAGCTTAAGGACAGAGAACACTGAAGCTTTCTTT. Translating gives CASSLRTENTEAFF.

This clone was detected a few times. The V gene is TRBV7-9, the J gene TRBJ1-2; TRBD1 agrees at 8 bases. The germline gives CDR1 SEHNR, CDR2 FQNEAQ (reference sequence). The CDR3 spans 13 residues. V shed 5 bases, J shed 9 bases, and the junction held 8 bases outside the gene matches. The CDR3 reads CASSPPGDRSYTF. In DNA, the CDR3 is TGTGCCAGCAGCCCACCGGGGGACAGGAGCTACACCTTC.

The chain employs TRBV27 and TRBJ2-5; a weak D match, TRBD1 (5 bases). This CDR3 region has 14 residues. Germline V gene lookup returns CDR1 MNHEY and CDR2 SMNVEV (reference sequence). The V end was cut by 6 bases, the J end by 10 bases, with 21 bases between. The CDR3: CASSLQGQPRDQYF. In DNA, the CDR3 is TGTGCCAGCAGCCTCCAGGGCCAGCCAAGGGACCAGTACTTC.

V usage is TRBV2 and J usage is TRBJ2-1, with a tentative D call TRBD1 (5 bases). The CDR3 has 13 residues. Germline assignment: CDR1 SNHLY and CDR2 FYNNEI. V lost 5 bases and J lost 3, with 8 bases in between. Written as DNA, the CDR3 is TGTGCCAGCAGTTCTCAGGGCTACAATGAGCAGTTCTTC. Protein sequence: CASSSQGYNEQFF.

The J gene is TRBJ2-1, the V gene TRBV4-2; possible D gene TRBD2, 7 bases. CDR3 length: 15 residues. V was pared by 5 bases and J by 6 bases, with 17 bases between. Germline CDR1 and CDR2: LGHNA and YNFKEQ. CDR3 residues: CASSVQGAGVNEQFF. DNA for the CDR3: TGTGCCAGCAGCGTACAGGGTGCGGGGGTCAATGAGCAGTTCTTC.

This rearrangement joins TRBV28 to TRBJ2-5, with 7 nucleotides matching TRBD2. Germline CDR1 MDHEN, CDR2 SYDVKM. The trim removed 2 bases at V and 0 bases at J, leaving 9 bases unmatched. This CDR3 region has 17 residues. Written as DNA, the CDR3 is TGTGCCAGCAGTTTAATGGGTCGGCGGGGGTACCAAGAGACCCAGTACTTC. Protein: CASSLMGRRGYQETQYF.

There are a few counts of this clone. The V call is TRBV5-4, the J call TRBJ1-3; 7 bases align to TRBD1. CDR3 length: 17 amino acids. V was pared by 0 bases and J by 0 bases, with 6 bases of the junction left unmatched. Per the germline V gene, CDR1 is SGHNT and CDR2 is YYREEE (reference sequence). The CDR3 DNA sequence: TGTGCCAGCAGCTTGGGGGGACAGATTCTCTCTGGAAACACCATATATTTT. Amino acids: CASSLGGQILSGNTIYF.

The V gene is TRBV7-9, the J gene TRBJ1-2; TRBD1 matches at 9 bases. Germline V CDR1 and CDR2: SEHNR, FQNEAQ (reference sequence). This CDR3 is built from 15 residues. With V trimmed by 4 bases and J by 5 bases, 8 bases remained unmatched. The chain's CDR3 is CASSSNRGLWYGYTF. The CDR3 DNA reads as TGTGCCAGCAGCTCCAACAGGGGGCTGTGGTATGGCTACACCTTC.

This clone was counted a few times. The J gene is TRBJ2-5, the V gene TRBV29-1; the D is unclear. V lost 0 bases and J lost 7, with 6 bases in between. The CDR3 is made up of 11 amino acids. The germline V gene has CDR1 SQVTM and CDR2 ANQGSEA. The CDR3 DNA reads as TGCAGCGTTGAAGATCTAAGGACCCAGTACTTC. Translating gives CSVEDLRTQYF.

The gene calls are TRBV7-3 and TRBJ1-2, with 8 bases aligning to TRBD1. Looked up from germline, CDR1 is SGHTA and CDR2 is FQGTGA. The CDR3 spans 14 residues. Trimming took 5 bases from V and 7 from J; bases not matched to a gene: 9. DNA of the CDR3: TGTGCCAGCAGCCCGGACAGGGCCTTGGGTGGCTACACCTTC. It specifies CASSPDRALGGYTF.

The chain combines TRBV29-1 with TRBJ2-3; possible D gene TRBD2, 7 bases. With 6 bases removed from V and 7 bases from J, the gap between germline ends came to 14 bases. The CDR3 has 12 amino acids. Germline V gene lookup returns CDR1 SQVTM and CDR2 ANQGSEA. CDR3 nucleotides: TGCAGCGTCCAAGGGGGGGGGAATACGCAGTATTTT. It is translated as CSVQGGGNTQYF.

The table lists this clone with a few counts. DNA for the CDR3: TGTGCCAGCAGCCAAAATAGGAGGAGCACAGATACGCAGTATTTT. This codes for CASSQNRRSTDTQYF. The chain is built from TRBV4-2 and TRBJ2-3; D may be TRBD2 (5 bases). From germline, CDR1 is LGHNA and CDR2 YNFKEQ. V shed 2 bases and J shed 0 bases, with 9 bases lying between them. The CDR3 is 15 residues long.

This clone showed up just a few times. J is TRBJ2-3 and V is TRBV15; D remains ambiguous. V dropped 0 bases and J dropped 6 bases, with 10 bases sitting between them. Germline CDR1 is LNHNV and CDR2 is YYDKDF (reference sequence). CDR3 length equals 14 residues. In DNA form, the CDR3 reads TGTGCCACCAGCAGAGAGGGCCAACAGGATACGCAGTATTTT. Its translation: CATSREGQQDTQYF.

The chain combines TRBV29-1 with TRBJ2-7, with D possibly matching TRBD2 (5 bases). The CDR3 consists of 14 residues. V lost 7 bases and J lost 1, with 17 bases in between. CDR1 and CDR2 (germline): SQVTM, ANQGSEA. Written as DNA, the CDR3 is TGCAGCGGGAAGGCGGGCGCTGGATCCTACGAGCAGTACTTC. This encodes CSGKAGAGSYEQYF.

This clone was counted between two and nine times. The chain links TRBV4-3 to TRBJ1-2; 7 bases fit TRBD1. The J segment lost 8 bases and the V segment lost 0 bases, leaving 15 bases of the junction unmatched. The germline gives CDR1 LGHNA, CDR2 YSLEER. This CDR3 contains 17 residues. The CDR3 DNA reads TGCGCCAGCAGCCAAGATCCCGGGACAAGCCCAGGGGGGGGCTACACCTTC. Translating gives CASSQDPGTSPGGGYTF.

This clone appeared a few times. The genes are TRBV5-4 and TRBJ2-5; D gene unclear. Germline CDR1 reads SGHNT; CDR2 reads YYREEE (reference sequence). V shed 4 bases and J shed 2 bases, with 3 bases lying between them. The CDR3 is 11 residues long. CDR3 nucleotide sequence: TGTGCCAGCAGCCAACAAGAGACCCAGTACTTC. Protein sequence: CASSQQETQYF.

In this sample, this clone turned up a few times. This chain connects TRBV30 to TRBJ1-5; tentative D call: TRBD1 (5 bases). CDR1 and CDR2 from the germline V gene are GTSNPN and SVGIG (reference sequence). There are 14 residues in the CDR3. V was shortened by 1 base and J by 4 bases, with 11 bases between the two germline ends. The CDR3 is CAWSAWQGNQPQHF. CDR3 DNA: TGTGCCTGGAGTGCTTGGCAGGGAAATCAGCCCCAGCATTTT.

J is TRBJ2-6 and V is TRBV7-2; D ambiguous. Trimming took off 3 bases at V and 3 bases at J, with 6 bases between the two ends. The germline gives CDR1 SGHTA, CDR2 FQGNSA. CDR3 length: 14 amino acids. The CDR3 sequence: CASSFSGGANVLTF. CDR3 coding DNA: TGTGCCAGCAGCTTTTCAGGTGGGGCCAACGTCCTGACTTTC.

The V call is TRBV5-1, the J call TRBJ2-7, with TRBD2 matching over 8 bases. The junction had 7 bases not matched to a gene; V was cut back by 5 bases and J by 0 bases. This CDR3 has 15 amino acids. The germline V gene encodes CDR1 SGHRS and CDR2 YFSETQ. CDR3 amino acids: CASRPLAAVSYEQYF. The CDR3 region has the DNA TGCGCCAGCAGGCCACTAGCGGCCGTCTCCTACGAGCAGTACTTC.

CDR3 in amino acids: CASSGTGSGQPQHF. DNA of the CDR3: TGTGCCAGTAGTGGGACAGGGAGCGGTCAGCCCCAGCATTTT. The V and J genes are TRBV19 and TRBJ1-5; 9 nucleotides agree with TRBD1. Germline CDR1 reads LNHDA; CDR2 reads SQIVND (reference sequence). V lost 5 bases to trimming and J lost 6 bases; unmatched junction nucleotides: 5. The CDR3 extends over 14 amino acids.

This clone showed up many times. This sequence joins TRBV15 and TRBJ2-6; D is ambiguous. V lost 0 bases and J 0 bases, leaving 6 bases between the germline ends. This CDR3 contains 16 residues. Germline V gene lookup returns CDR1 LNHNV and CDR2 YYDKDF (reference sequence). CDR3 sequence: CATSREPSSGANVLTF. In DNA, the CDR3 is TGTGCCACCAGCAGAGAACCGAGCTCTGGGGCCAACGTCCTGACTTTC.

This clone was picked up a small number of times. The chain combines TRBV18 with TRBJ2-2; maybe TRBD2 (5 bases). The CDR3 is made up of 16 amino acids. V was clipped by 3 bases and J by 0 bases, with 11 bases between them. CDR1 is KGHSH and CDR2 is LQKENI in the germline V gene. CDR3 bases: TGTGCCAGCTCACCCCGGAGAGCGGCGAACACCGGGGAGCTGTTTTTT. This gives the protein CASSPRRAANTGELFF.

This clone was picked up a small number of times. The chain is built from TRBV6-6 and TRBJ2-5, with 12 bases that match TRBD2. The V segment lost 7 bases and the J segment 4 bases; nucleotides outside the gene matches: 7. Germline V gives CDR1 MNHNY, CDR2 SVGAGI (reference sequence). The CDR3 is 15 amino acids. CDR3 coding DNA: TGTGCCAGCACCTCCCGGGGACTAGCGGGAGAGACCCAGTACTTC. Its protein product is CASTSRGLAGETQYF.